The rows below give T cell receptor beta chains drawn from one sample of a study of T cells in Graves' hyperthyroidism and ophthalmopathy. TCRdb reprocessed the multiplex PCR reads via MiXCR and lists one record per CDR3 protein. The repertoire holds approximately 640,000 distinct CDR3 sequences, with about 45% as singletons. Sequencing was performed on peripheral blood or thyroid tissue (not recorded which). These receptors all stem from an adult man with Graves' disease, either hyperthyroidism or ophthalmopathy (not recorded which). CDR3s include the opening cysteine and the closing phenylalanine or tryptophan. A D gene is named only where the DNA matches it firmly. Clone size appears in some rows only: once, few, many, or a class for an expanded clone.

TRBV29-1	TRBJ2-5	many	.	CSVEGGRGGRETQYF	TGCAGCGTTGAAGGGGGCAGGGGAGGGAGGGAGACCCAGTACTTC
TRBV5-4	TRBJ2-7	.	.	CASSARDGHYEQYF	TGTGCCAGCAGCGCCCGGGACGGCCACTACGAGCAGTACTTC
TRBV7-9	TRBJ1-4	.	TRBD1	CASSLVAGTVPSVNEKLFF	TGTGCCAGCAGCTTAGTAGCTGGGACAGTGCCGTCGGTTAATGAAAAACTGTTTTTT
TRBV7-2	TRBJ2-7	.	.	CASSLSLTRGTYEQYF	TGTGCCAGCAGTTTATCCCTGACTAGAGGGACCTACGAGCAGTACTTC
TRBV7-4	TRBJ1-2	.	.	CASSVSGGYGYTF	TGCGCCAGCAGTGTGTCGGGGGGCTATGGCTACACCTTC
TRBV10-3	TRBJ1-1	.	.	CASSVPRGGYTEAFF	TGTGCCAGCAGTGTCCCCAGGGGTGGATACACTGAAGCTTTCTTT
TRBV11-3	TRBJ2-2	.	TRBD2	CASSPSGRQAGELFF	TGTGCCAGCAGCCCTAGCGGGAGACAAGCCGGGGAGCTGTTTTTT
TRBV7-8	TRBJ1-2	.	.	CASSLSPPGSANYGYTF	TGTGCCAGCAGCTTATCTCCCCCGGGGTCGGCGAACTATGGCTACACCTTC
TRBV29-1	TRBJ1-5	.	TRBD1	CSVGRGGQSSTQHF	TGCAGCGTTGGTCGAGGGGGCCAGAGTTCGACCCAGCATTTT
TRBV2	TRBJ1-5	.	.	CASSGGTRNQPQHF	TGTGCCAGCAGTGGCGGGACACGCAATCAGCCCCAGCATTTT
TRBV20-1	TRBJ2-7	few	TRBD2	CSARNVAGVSEQYF	TGCAGTGCTAGGAATGTAGCGGGAGTATCCGAGCAGTACTTC
TRBV24-1	TRBJ1-5	.	.	CASSFLEANQPQHF	TGTGCCAGCAGTTTTTTGGAGGCCAATCAGCCCCAGCATTTT
TRBV7-9	TRBJ1-5	many	.	CASSSVQSNQPQHF	TGTGCCAGCAGCTCGGTACAGAGCAATCAGCCCCAGCATTTT
TRBV2	TRBJ1-2	.	TRBD1	CASSAATGTGYGYTF	TGTGCCAGCAGTGCCGCGACCGGGACAGGGTATGGCTACACCTTC
TRBV7-2	TRBJ2-2	.	.	CASSLGSTLNTGELFF	TGTGCCAGCAGCTTAGGGTCGACCCTGAACACCGGGGAGCTGTTTTTT
TRBV5-1	TRBJ2-5	.	TRBD2	CASGLGGRNQETQYF	TGCGCCAGCGGGCTGGGGGGGAGGAACCAAGAGACCCAGTACTTC
TRBV12-3/TRBV12-4	TRBJ2-5	.	TRBD1	CASSSPLGQGHQETQYF	TGTGCCAGCAGTTCCCCCTTGGGACAGGGCCACCAAGAGACCCAGTACTTC
TRBV15	TRBJ1-5	.	.	CATSRAWGGPQHF	TGTGCCACCAGCAGAGCCTGGGGGGGCCCCCAGCATTTT
TRBV20-1	TRBJ1-2	few	TRBD1	CSARFEDRGRGYTF	TGCAGTGCTAGATTCGAGGACAGGGGGCGCGGCTACACCTTC
TRBV7-9	TRBJ2-7	.	TRBD1	CASSTQGIHEQYF	TGTGCCAGCAGCACACAGGGGATCCACGAGCAGTACTTC
TRBV29-1	TRBJ2-7	many	.	CSVGAANSYEQYF	TGCAGCGTTGGGGCCGCGAACTCCTACGAGCAGTACTTC
TRBV24-1	TRBJ1-5	.	.	CATSDQGLAQHF	TGTGCCACCAGTGACCAGGGACTAGCCCAGCATTTT
TRBV29-1	TRBJ2-7	many	TRBD2	CSVRTTSGLVYEQYF	TGCAGCGTGCGGACGACTAGCGGGCTTGTATACGAGCAGTACTTC
TRBV20-1	TRBJ2-7	.	TRBD1	CSARGGTVYEQYF	TGCAGTGCTAGAGGAGGGACAGTCTACGAGCAGTACTTC
TRBV7-8	TRBJ1-5	.	.	CASSLGVPSSHQPQHF	TGTGCCAGCAGCTTAGGCGTGCCCAGTAGCCATCAGCCCCAGCATTTT